The clone carrying this TCR beta chain was seen only a few times. Its specificity is not known. TCRdb used MiXCR to reprocess the 5' RACE reads, holding one entry per CDR3 protein. The repertoire holds roughly 1,500,000 distinct CDR3 sequences, with more than 30% as singletons. CDR1 is MNHEY, CDR2 SVGEGT, per germline. This CDR3 spans 15 amino acids. V was cut by 2 bases and J by 2 bases, with 10 bases left in between. This sample was included in a study of identical twins. The study's findings and limits: Out-of-frame beta chain sequences displayed weaker excess sharing between twins. Zero-insertion findings could be partly confounded by invariant cells (MAIT and iNKT cells).

The rearrangement uses TRBV6-2 or TRBV6-3 and TRBJ1-5, with no clear D. The sequencing input was cord blood. This receptor was taken from a newborn girl in good health. CDR3 DNA: TGTGCCAGCAGTTACATCGGGCAGGGCAATCAGCCCCAGCATTTT. It translates to CASSYIGQGNQPQHF.